Below, one T cell receptor (beta chain) is given with its context. The CDR3 is 15 amino acids. V was pared by 0 bases and J by 4 bases, with 13 bases between. From germline, CDR1 is SGHTS and CDR2 YDEGEE. The data stem from a study of blood T cell repertoires in COVID-19. Looking at the study overall: Sites across the United States, Italy and Spain contributed samples from acute and convalescent COVID-19. Sources were T cells, B-cell-depleted T cells, or PBMCs; the material itself was cDNA or gDNA.

Authors' processing steps: Reference gene primer amplification gave estimated nucleated cell counts. Assay: immunoSEQ multiplex PCR; the TCRdb copy retains only in-frame clones and omits some. The V and J calls and clone size come from that table; D and trimming were worked out from the DNA. The sample includes 230,000 or so clones, 80% to 90% of them seen just once. Material: peripheral blood. The origin of this receptor is a man aged 30 to 39 with active or convalescent COVID-19. V and J are TRBV5-8 and TRBJ2-5; tentative D call: TRBD2 (6 bases). The DNA for the CDR3 is TGTGCCAGCAGCTTGGTTCGGGGGTTACCAGAGACCCAGTACTTC. Protein: CASSLVRGLPETQYF.